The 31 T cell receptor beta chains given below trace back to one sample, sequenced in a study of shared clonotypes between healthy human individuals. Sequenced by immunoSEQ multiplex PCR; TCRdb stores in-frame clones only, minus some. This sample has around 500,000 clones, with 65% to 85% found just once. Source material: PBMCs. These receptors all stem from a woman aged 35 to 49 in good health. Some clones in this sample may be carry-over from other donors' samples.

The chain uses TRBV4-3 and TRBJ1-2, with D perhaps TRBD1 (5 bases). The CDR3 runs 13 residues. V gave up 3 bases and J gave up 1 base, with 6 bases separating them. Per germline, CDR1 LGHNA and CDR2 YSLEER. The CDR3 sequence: CASSQGDNYGYTF. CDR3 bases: TGCGCCAGCAGCCAGGGGGATAACTATGGCTACACCTTC.

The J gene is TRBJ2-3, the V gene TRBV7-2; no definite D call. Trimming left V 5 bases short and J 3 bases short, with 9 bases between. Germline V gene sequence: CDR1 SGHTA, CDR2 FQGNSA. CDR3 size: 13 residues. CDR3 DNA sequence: TGTGCCAGCAGCCCCGCCTTAACAGATACGCAGTATTTT. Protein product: CASSPALTDTQYF. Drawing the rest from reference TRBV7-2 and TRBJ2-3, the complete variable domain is GAGVSQSPSNKVTEKGKDVELRCDPISGHTALYWYRQSLGQGLEFLIYFQGNSAPDKSGLPSDRFSAERTGGSVSTLTIQRTQQEDSAVYLCASSPALTDTQYFGPGTRLTVL.

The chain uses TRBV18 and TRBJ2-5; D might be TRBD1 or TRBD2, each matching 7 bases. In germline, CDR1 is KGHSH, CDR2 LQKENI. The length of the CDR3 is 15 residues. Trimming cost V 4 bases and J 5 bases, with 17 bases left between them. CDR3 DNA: TGTGCCAGCTCACTGAGACAGGGAGCGGGGGAGACCCAGTACTTC. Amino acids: CASSLRQGAGETQYF.

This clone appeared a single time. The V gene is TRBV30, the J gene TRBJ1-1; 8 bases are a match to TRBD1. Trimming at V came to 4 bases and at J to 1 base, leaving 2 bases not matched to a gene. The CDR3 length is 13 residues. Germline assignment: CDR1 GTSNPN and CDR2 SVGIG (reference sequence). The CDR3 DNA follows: TGTGCCTGGATAGGACAGGGGAACACTGAAGCTTTCTTT. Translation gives CAWIGQGNTEAFF. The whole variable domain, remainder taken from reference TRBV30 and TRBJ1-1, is SQTIHQWPATLVQPVGSPLSLECTVEGTSNPNLYWYRQAAGRGLQLLFYSVGIGQISSEVPQNLSASRPQDRQFILSSKKLLLSDSGFYLCAWIGQGNTEAFFGQGTRLTVV.

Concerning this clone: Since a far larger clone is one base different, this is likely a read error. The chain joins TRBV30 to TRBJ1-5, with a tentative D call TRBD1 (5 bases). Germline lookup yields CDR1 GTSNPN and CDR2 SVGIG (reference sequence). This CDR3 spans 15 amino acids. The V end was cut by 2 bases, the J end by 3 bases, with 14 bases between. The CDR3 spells CAWSLTGPINQPQHF. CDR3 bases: TGTGCCTGGAGTCTGACGGGGCCTATCAATCAGCCCCAGCATTTT.

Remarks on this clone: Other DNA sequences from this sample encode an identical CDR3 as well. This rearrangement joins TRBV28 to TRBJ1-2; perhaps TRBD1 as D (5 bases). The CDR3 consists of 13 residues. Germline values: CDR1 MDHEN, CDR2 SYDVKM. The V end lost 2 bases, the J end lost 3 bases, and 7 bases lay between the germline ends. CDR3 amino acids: CASSLGRDYGYTF. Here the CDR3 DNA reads TGTGCCAGCAGTTTAGGCAGGGACTATGGCTACACCTTC.

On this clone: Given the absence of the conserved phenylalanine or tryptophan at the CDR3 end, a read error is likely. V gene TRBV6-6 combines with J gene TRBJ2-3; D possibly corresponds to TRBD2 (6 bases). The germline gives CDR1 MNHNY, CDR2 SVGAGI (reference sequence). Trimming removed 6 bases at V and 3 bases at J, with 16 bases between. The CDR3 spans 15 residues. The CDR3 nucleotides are TGTGCCAGCAGGACCGCGGGGCCATCTACAGATACGCAGTATCTT. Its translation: CASRTAGPSTDTQYL.

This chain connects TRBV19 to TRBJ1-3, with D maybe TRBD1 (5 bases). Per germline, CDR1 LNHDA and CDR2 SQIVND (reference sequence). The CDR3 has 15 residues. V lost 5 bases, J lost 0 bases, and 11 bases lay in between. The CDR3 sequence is CASSSQAISGNTIYF. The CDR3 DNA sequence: TGTGCCAGTAGTTCACAGGCAATCTCTGGAAACACCATATATTTT.

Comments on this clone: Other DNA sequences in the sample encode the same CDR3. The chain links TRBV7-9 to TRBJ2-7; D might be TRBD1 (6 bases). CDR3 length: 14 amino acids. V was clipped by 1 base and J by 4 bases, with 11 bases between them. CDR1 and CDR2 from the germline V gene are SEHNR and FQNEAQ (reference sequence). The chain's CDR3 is CASSLGQGFYEQYF. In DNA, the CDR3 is TGTGCCAGCAGCTTAGGGCAGGGGTTTTACGAGCAGTACTTC. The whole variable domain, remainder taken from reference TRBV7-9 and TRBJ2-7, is DTGVSQNPRHKITKRGQNVTFRCDPISEHNRLYWYRQTLGQGPEFLTYFQNEAQLEKSRLLSDRFSAERPKGSFSTLEIQRTEQGDSAMYLCASSLGQGFYEQYFGPGTRLTVT.

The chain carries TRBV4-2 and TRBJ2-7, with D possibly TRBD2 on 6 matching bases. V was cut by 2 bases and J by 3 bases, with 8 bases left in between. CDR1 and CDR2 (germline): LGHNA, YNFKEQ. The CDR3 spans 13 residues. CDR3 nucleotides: TGTGCCAGCAGCCAACCGGGAGACTACGAGCAGTACTTC. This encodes CASSQPGDYEQYF.

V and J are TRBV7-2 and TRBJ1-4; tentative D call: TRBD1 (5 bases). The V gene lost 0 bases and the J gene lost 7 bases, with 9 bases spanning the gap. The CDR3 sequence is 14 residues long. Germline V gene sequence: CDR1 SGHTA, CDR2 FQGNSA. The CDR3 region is CASSLARATEKLFF. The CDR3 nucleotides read TGTGCCAGCAGCTTAGCCAGGGCGACTGAAAAACTGTTTTTT.

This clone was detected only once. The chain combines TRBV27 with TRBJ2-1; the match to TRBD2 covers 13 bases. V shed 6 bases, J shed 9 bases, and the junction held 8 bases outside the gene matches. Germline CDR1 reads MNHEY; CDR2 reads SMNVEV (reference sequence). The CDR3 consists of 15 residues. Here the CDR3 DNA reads TGTGCCAGCAGCCTTGGGACTAGCGGGACGTTTGAGCAGTTCTTC. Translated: CASSLGTSGTFEQFF.

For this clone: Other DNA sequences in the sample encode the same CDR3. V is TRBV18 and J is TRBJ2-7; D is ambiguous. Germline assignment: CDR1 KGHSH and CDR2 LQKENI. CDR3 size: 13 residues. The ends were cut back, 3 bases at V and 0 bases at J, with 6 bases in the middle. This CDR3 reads CASSPDSSYEQYF. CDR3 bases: TGTGCCAGCTCACCCGATAGCTCCTACGAGCAGTACTTC.

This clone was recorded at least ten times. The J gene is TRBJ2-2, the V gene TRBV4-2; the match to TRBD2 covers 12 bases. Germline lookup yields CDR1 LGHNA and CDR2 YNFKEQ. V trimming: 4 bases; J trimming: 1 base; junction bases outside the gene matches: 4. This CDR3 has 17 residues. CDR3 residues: CASSPSGLAGNTGELFF. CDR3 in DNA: TGTGCCAGCAGCCCCTCGGGACTAGCGGGGAACACCGGGGAGCTGTTTTTT.

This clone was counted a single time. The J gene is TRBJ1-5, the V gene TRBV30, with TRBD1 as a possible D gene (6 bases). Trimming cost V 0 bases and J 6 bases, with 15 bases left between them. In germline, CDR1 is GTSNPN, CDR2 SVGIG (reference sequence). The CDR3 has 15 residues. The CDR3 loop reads CAWSVGGLVSQPQHF. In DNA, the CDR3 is TGTGCCTGGAGTGTAGGGGGGCTCGTCAGTCAGCCCCAGCATTTT.

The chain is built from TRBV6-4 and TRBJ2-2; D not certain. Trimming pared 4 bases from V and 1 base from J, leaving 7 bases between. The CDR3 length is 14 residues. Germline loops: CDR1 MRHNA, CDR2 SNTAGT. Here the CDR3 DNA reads TGTGCCAGCAGTGTAGAAGGGAACACCGGGGAGCTGTTTTTT. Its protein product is CASSVEGNTGELFF.

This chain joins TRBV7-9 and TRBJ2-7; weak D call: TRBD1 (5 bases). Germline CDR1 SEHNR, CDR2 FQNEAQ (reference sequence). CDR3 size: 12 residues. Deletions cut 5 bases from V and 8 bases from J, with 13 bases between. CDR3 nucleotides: TGTGCCAGCAGCCTAGGGGATTGGAAGCAGTACTTC. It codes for CASSLGDWKQYF.

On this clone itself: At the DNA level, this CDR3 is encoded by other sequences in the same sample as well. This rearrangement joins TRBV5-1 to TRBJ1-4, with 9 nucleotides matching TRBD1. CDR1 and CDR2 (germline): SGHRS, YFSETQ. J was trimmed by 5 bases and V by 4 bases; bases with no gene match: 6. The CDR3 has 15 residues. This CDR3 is CASSPGGTGNEKLFF. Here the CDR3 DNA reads TGCGCCAGCAGCCCGGGCGGGACAGGGAATGAAAAACTGTTTTTT. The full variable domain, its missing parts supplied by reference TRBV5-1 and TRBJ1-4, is KAGVTQTPRYLIKTRGQQVTLSCSPISGHRSVSWYQQTPGQGLQFLFEYFSETQRNKGNFPGRFSGRQFSNSRSEMNVSTLELGDSALYLCASSPGGTGNEKLFFGSGTQLSVL.

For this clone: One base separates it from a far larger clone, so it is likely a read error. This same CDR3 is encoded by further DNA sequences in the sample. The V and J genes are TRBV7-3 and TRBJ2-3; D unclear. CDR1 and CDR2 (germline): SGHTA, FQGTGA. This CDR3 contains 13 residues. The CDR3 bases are TGTGCCAGCAGCTTAGGTAGGCCGGATACACAGTATTTT. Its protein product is CASSLGRPDTQYF.

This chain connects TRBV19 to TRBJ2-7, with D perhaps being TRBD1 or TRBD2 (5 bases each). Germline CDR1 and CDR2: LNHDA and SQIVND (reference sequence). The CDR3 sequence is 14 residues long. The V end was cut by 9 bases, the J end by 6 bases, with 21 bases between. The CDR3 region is CARTRDGETGEQYF. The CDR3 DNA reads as TGTGCCAGAACTCGGGACGGCGAAACTGGCGAGCAGTACTTC.

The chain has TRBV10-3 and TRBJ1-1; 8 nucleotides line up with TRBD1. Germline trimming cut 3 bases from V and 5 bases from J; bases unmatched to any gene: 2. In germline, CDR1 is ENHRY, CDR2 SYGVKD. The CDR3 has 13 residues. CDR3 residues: CAISDRGQTEAFF. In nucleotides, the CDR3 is TGTGCCATCAGTGACAGGGGGCAGACTGAAGCTTTCTTT.

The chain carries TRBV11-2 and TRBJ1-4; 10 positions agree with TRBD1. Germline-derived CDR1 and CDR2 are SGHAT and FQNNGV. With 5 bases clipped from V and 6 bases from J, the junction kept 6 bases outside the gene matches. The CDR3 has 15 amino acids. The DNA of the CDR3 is TGTGCCAGCAGCGCAAGGGGGACAGGGGATGAAAAACTGTTTTTT. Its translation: CASSARGTGDEKLFF.

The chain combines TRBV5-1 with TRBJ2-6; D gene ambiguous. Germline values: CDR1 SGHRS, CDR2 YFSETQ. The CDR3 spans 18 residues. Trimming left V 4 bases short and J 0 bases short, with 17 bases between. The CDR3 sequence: CASSPGGNFGSGANVLTF. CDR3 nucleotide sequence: TGCGCCAGCAGCCCCGGCGGAAACTTCGGCTCTGGGGCCAACGTCCTGACTTTC.

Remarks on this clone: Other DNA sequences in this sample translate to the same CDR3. Here the CDR3 reads CASSPRRTDTQYF. CDR3 sequence (DNA): TGTGCCAGCAGCCCTCGGCGCACAGATACGCAGTATTTT. The V and J genes are TRBV7-2 and TRBJ2-3, with D hard to call. The CDR3 contains 13 residues. Deletions cut 5 bases from V and 1 base from J, with 7 bases between. The germline gives CDR1 SGHTA, CDR2 FQGNSA.

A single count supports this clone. The CDR3 nucleotides are TGTGCCAGCAGTTTTGGGGGACAGGGGCGCGACTATGGCTACACCTTC. Amino acid sequence: CASSFGGQGRDYGYTF. The chain employs TRBV28 and TRBJ1-2; 10 positions match TRBD1. CDR1 is MDHEN, CDR2 SYDVKM, per germline. This CDR3 has 16 amino acids. With V trimmed by 3 bases and J by 3 bases, 7 bases remained unmatched.

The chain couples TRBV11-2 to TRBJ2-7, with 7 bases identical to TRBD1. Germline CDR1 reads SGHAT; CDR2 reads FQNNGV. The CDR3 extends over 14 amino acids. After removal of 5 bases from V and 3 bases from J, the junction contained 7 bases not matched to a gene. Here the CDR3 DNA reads TGTGCCAGCAGCCCCTTCACAGGGGACTACGAGCAGTACTTC. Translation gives CASSPFTGDYEQYF. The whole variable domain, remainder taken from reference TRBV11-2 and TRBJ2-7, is EAGVAQSPRYKIIEKRQSVAFWCNPISGHATLYWYQQILGQGPKLLIQFQNNGVVDDSQLPKDRFSAERLKGVDSTLKIQPAKLEDSAVYLCASSPFTGDYEQYFGPGTRLTVT.

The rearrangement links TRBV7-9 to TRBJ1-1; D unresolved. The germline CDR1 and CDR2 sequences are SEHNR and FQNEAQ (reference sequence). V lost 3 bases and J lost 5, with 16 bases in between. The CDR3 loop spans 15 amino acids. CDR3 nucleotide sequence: TGTGCCAGCAGCTTCCTTTCGCAGACTGGAACTGAAGCTTTCTTT. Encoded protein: CASSFLSQTGTEAFF.

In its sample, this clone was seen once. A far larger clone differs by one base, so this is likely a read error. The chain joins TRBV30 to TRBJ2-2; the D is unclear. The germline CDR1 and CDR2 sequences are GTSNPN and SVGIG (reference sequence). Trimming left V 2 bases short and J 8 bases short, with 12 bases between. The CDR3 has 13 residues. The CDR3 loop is CAWSIMEVGELFF. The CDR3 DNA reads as TGTGCCTGGAGTATCATGGAAGTGGGGGAGCTGTTTTTT.

The CDR3 coding sequence is TGTGCCAGCAGGCCCCGGGCCGATGAAAAACTGTTTTTT. Residues: CASRPRADEKLFF. The chain uses TRBV28 and TRBJ1-4; D unresolved. CDR1 is MDHEN, CDR2 SYDVKM, per germline. This CDR3 is built from 13 residues. Trimming took 6 bases from V and 6 from J, leaving 11 bases between them. The whole variable domain, filled in from reference TRBV28 and TRBJ1-4, reads DVKVTQSSRYLVKRTGEKVFLECVQDMDHENMFWYRQDPGLGLRLIYFSYDVKMKEKGDIPEGYSVSREKKERFSLILESASTNQTSMYLCASRPRADEKLFFGSGTQLSVL.

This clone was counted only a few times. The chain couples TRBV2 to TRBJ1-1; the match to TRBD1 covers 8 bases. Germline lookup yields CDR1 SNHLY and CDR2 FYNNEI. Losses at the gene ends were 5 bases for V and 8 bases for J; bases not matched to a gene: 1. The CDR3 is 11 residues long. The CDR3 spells CASSWDREAFF. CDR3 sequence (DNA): TGTGCCAGCAGTTGGGACAGGGAAGCTTTCTTT.

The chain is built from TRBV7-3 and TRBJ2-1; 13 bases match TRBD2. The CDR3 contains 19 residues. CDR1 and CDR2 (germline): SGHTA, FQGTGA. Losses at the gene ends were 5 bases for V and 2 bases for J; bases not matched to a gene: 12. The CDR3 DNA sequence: TGTGCCAGCAGCCCTAGGACTAGCGGGAGTGGGGTTACCTACAATGAGCAGTTCTTC. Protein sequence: CASSPRTSGSGVTYNEQFF.